A selection of T cell receptor beta chains follows, all from one sample in a study of cytomegalovirus exposure and HLA in healthy donors. Here immunoSEQ multiplex PCR was the method, and the copy in TCRdb shows in-frame clones only, minus some. The sample contains approximately 150,000 clones, about four fifths of which appear only once. Sample: PBMCs. These receptors were taken from a man aged 50 to 59 in good health and CMV-seropositive. CDR3s include the opening cysteine and the closing phenylalanine or tryptophan. The order of the fields is CDR3 DNA, CDR3 protein, V gene, clone size, D gene, J gene. A D gene is named only where the DNA matches it firmly. Only part of the rows carry a size: once, few, many, or a class if the clone is expanded.

DNA: TGTGCCAGCAGCTCAGCGACAGGGTGGCAGTACTTC; CDR3: CASSSATGWQYF; V: TRBV7-2; size: NA; D: TRBD1; J: TRBJ2-7
DNA: TGTGCCGGACAGTTGGGACGGAATAATTCACCCCTCCACTTT; CDR3: CAGQLGRNNSPLHF; V: TRBV2; size: once; D: NA; J: TRBJ1-6
DNA: TGTGCCAGCAGGCTAGCTGACTACAATGAGCAGTTCTTC; CDR3: CASRLADYNEQFF; V: TRBV6-6; size: NA; D: NA; J: TRBJ2-1
DNA: TGTGCCAGCAGCCCGATGGGACTAGCGGGAGCAGACGAGCAGTACTTC; CDR3: CASSPMGLAGADEQYF; V: TRBV9; size: NA; D: TRBD2; J: TRBJ2-7
DNA: TGCGCCAGCAGTGTAGCGGGAGGACTCACCGGGGAGCTGTTTTTT; CDR3: CASSVAGGLTGELFF; V: TRBV4-1; size: NA; D: TRBD2; J: TRBJ2-2
DNA: TGTGCCAGCAGTGAAGATGCGGGACAGGGGGCATATGGCTACACCTTC; CDR3: CASSEDAGQGAYGYTF; V: TRBV6-1; size: few; D: TRBD1; J: TRBJ1-2
DNA: TGCGCCAGCAGTGAGTGGGAGGGCACCACCTACAATGAGCAGTTCTTC; CDR3: CASSEWEGTTYNEQFF; V: TRBV10-1; size: NA; D: TRBD2; J: TRBJ2-1
DNA: TGTGCCAGCAGCTTGGGACAGGGAGCCTACGAGCAGTACTTC; CDR3: CASSLGQGAYEQYF; V: TRBV7-6; size: NA; D: TRBD1; J: TRBJ2-7
DNA: TGTGCCAGCAGCTTAAGGAGCTTAGCAGATACGCAGTATTTT; CDR3: CASSLRSLADTQYF; V: TRBV6-5; size: NA; D: NA; J: TRBJ2-3
DNA: TGCGCCAGCAGCTTGGAAGGGACATACACTGAAGCTTTCTTT; CDR3: CASSLEGTYTEAFF; V: TRBV5-1; size: once; D: NA; J: TRBJ1-1
DNA: TGTGCCAGCAGTGGGCGACAGGGGCGTCGGACTGAAGCTTTCTTT; CDR3: CASSGRQGRRTEAFF; V: TRBV28; size: few; D: TRBD1; J: TRBJ1-1
DNA: TGCAGCGTTGAGATGCCCTTACTAAAAAATGAGCAGTTCTTC; CDR3: CSVEMPLLKNEQFF; V: TRBV29-1; size: NA; D: NA; J: TRBJ2-1
DNA: TGTTCCAGCAGGGCCGGGACAGCCTCGAAAGAGACCCAGTACTTC; CDR3: CSSRAGTASKETQYF; V: TRBV7-9; size: NA; D: TRBD1; J: TRBJ2-5
DNA: TGTGCCAGCAGCTCCCGGGGGGCGGGCGGGGCAGATACGCAGTATTTT; CDR3: CASSSRGAGGADTQYF; V: TRBV11-1; size: NA; D: NA; J: TRBJ2-3
DNA: TGTGCCAGCAGTGAACAGGGTTGGGATCAGCCCCAGCATTTT; CDR3: CASSEQGWDQPQHF; V: TRBV6-4; size: NA; D: NA; J: TRBJ1-5
DNA: TGTGCCAGCGTAGAGGGATTTGGCTACGAGCAGTACTTC; CDR3: CASVEGFGYEQYF; V: TRBV28; size: NA; D: NA; J: TRBJ2-7
DNA: TGTGCCAGCAGTGAAGCGCTTAGGGGAAGGGTCCAGGAGACCCAGTACTTC; CDR3: CASSEALRGRVQETQYF; V: TRBV6-1; size: few; D: NA; J: TRBJ2-5
DNA: TGTGCCAGCAGCTCCGCGGGTCTCCCCGGCTTGGGCTACACCTTC; CDR3: CASSSAGLPGLGYTF; V: TRBV7-9; size: NA; D: NA; J: TRBJ1-2
DNA: TGTGCCAGCAGTTTTGGGGGGAGCAAAAACATTCAGTACTTC; CDR3: CASSFGGSKNIQYF; V: TRBV28; size: NA; D: NA; J: TRBJ2-4
DNA: TGTGCCAGCAGTGCATACAGTTTCCACGAGCAGTACTTC; CDR3: CASSAYSFHEQYF; V: TRBV25-1; size: NA; D: NA; J: TRBJ2-7
DNA: TGTGCCAGCAGCGCCGGGACTAGCGTTGAGACCCAGTACTTC; CDR3: CASSAGTSVETQYF; V: TRBV7-3; size: NA; D: TRBD2; J: TRBJ2-5
DNA: TGTGCCAGCAGCAAAACAGGGGGCACTGAAGCTTTCTTT; CDR3: CASSKTGGTEAFF; V: TRBV5-4; size: NA; D: TRBD1; J: TRBJ1-1
DNA: TGCAGCGTCGGGGGGGGAGTGACTAGCGGGAGCGCAGATACGCAGTATTTT; CDR3: CSVGGGVTSGSADTQYF; V: TRBV29-1; size: NA; D: TRBD2; J: TRBJ2-3
DNA: TGTGCCAGCAGCCAAGTTTTCGACTTACCCACTAATGAAAAACTGTTTTTT; CDR3: CASSQVFDLPTNEKLFF; V: TRBV4-2; size: NA; D: NA; J: TRBJ1-4
DNA: TGTGCCAGCAGTTTATCGGCAGGGGCTAACTATGGCTACACCTTC; CDR3: CASSLSAGANYGYTF; V: TRBV28; size: NA; D: NA; J: TRBJ1-2
DNA: TGTGCCTGGAGTGTACGGGCGCAGTATTTT; CDR3: CAWSVRAQYF; V: TRBV30; size: NA; D: NA; J: TRBJ2-3
DNA: TGTGCCAGTAGTATCGGGGGACTACTTACCGGGGAGCTGTTTTTT; CDR3: CASSIGGLLTGELFF; V: TRBV19; size: NA; D: TRBD2; J: TRBJ2-2
DNA: TGTGCCAGCGGGGGCTACGAGCAGTACTTC; CDR3: CASGGYEQYF; V: TRBV27; size: NA; D: NA; J: TRBJ2-7
DNA: TGTGCCAGCAGCTTGGAACAGGGAAGGGAAAAACTGTTTTTT; CDR3: CASSLEQGREKLFF; V: TRBV5-4; size: few; D: NA; J: TRBJ1-4
DNA: TGTGCCAGCAGTGAGGCAGGGGGCGATGGCGTCACTGAAGCTTTCTTT; CDR3: CASSEAGGDGVTEAFF; V: TRBV6-4; size: NA; D: TRBD1; J: TRBJ1-1
DNA: TGCGCCAGCAGCTTGGGCCCAGGGGGCGCTTCTAATGAGCAGTTCTTC; CDR3: CASSLGPGGASNEQFF; V: TRBV5-1; size: NA; D: TRBD1; J: TRBJ2-1
DNA: TGCGCCAGCAGCTTGACAGAACGAAATGAAAAACTGTTTTTT; CDR3: CASSLTERNEKLFF; V: TRBV5-1; size: NA; D: NA; J: TRBJ1-4
DNA: TGTGCCAGCATCGACAGGGGAGGAGGCGGGGAGCTGTTTTTT; CDR3: CASIDRGGGGELFF; V: TRBV2; size: NA; D: TRBD1; J: TRBJ2-2
DNA: TGTGCCAGCAGGGCCGGGGGACTCGAGCAGTACTTC; CDR3: CASRAGGLEQYF; V: TRBV27; size: NA; D: NA; J: TRBJ2-7
DNA: TGTGCCAGCAGCGACCCCCGCGGGGCGGGAGAGACCCAGTACTTC; CDR3: CASSDPRGAGETQYF; V: TRBV11-2; size: NA; D: NA; J: TRBJ2-5
DNA: TGTGCCAGCAGTCGCGACAGGAACACTGAAGCTTTCTTT; CDR3: CASSRDRNTEAFF; V: TRBV11-2; size: few; D: NA; J: TRBJ1-1
DNA: TGTGCCAGCAGCCAAGTCGTAGGGACTAGCTATGGCTACACCTTC; CDR3: CASSQVVGTSYGYTF; V: TRBV4-2; size: NA; D: NA; J: TRBJ1-2
DNA: TGTGCCAGCAGCCTTGCCGAGCTGAACACTGAAGCTTTCTTT; CDR3: CASSLAELNTEAFF; V: TRBV7-9; size: few; D: NA; J: TRBJ1-1
DNA: TGTGCCAGTAGGACCCGTACAGGGGGAGGCTACACCTTC; CDR3: CASRTRTGGGYTF; V: TRBV19; size: NA; D: TRBD1; J: TRBJ1-2
DNA: TGTGCCAGCAGTTTAATGGAGGGAGGGTACGAGCAGTACTTC; CDR3: CASSLMEGGYEQYF; V: TRBV27; size: once; D: TRBD2; J: TRBJ2-7
DNA: TGTGCCATCAGAGACGACAGGGGTGACGAAAAACTGTTTTTT; CDR3: CAIRDDRGDEKLFF; V: TRBV10-3; size: NA; D: TRBD1; J: TRBJ1-4
DNA: TGTGCCAGTAGTATAGACGGGACAGGGCACTACGAGCAGTACTTC; CDR3: CASSIDGTGHYEQYF; V: TRBV19; size: NA; D: TRBD1; J: TRBJ2-7
DNA: TGCGCCAGCAGTGAAGGACAGAGTAACACTGAAGCTTTCTTT; CDR3: CASSEGQSNTEAFF; V: TRBV10-1; size: NA; D: NA; J: TRBJ1-1
DNA: TGCGCCAGCAGCTTGACCGGGACAGGGGCGGGGGTAGCAGAGACCCAGTACTTC; CDR3: CASSLTGTGAGVAETQYF; V: TRBV5-1; size: NA; D: TRBD1; J: TRBJ2-5
DNA: TGTGCCAGCAGTTCCCCCGCCCTAACAGGGGGCAACACTGAAGCTTTCTTT; CDR3: CASSSPALTGGNTEAFF; V: TRBV28; size: NA; D: TRBD1; J: TRBJ1-1
DNA: TGTGCCAGCAGTTACTCGACCCCAGGGCAGCCCCAGCATTTT; CDR3: CASSYSTPGQPQHF; V: TRBV6-6; size: few; D: NA; J: TRBJ1-5
DNA: TGTGCCTGGAGCGTGGGACAGAATCAGCCCCAGCATTTT; CDR3: CAWSVGQNQPQHF; V: TRBV30; size: NA; D: TRBD1; J: TRBJ1-5
DNA: TGTGCCAGCAGTTTCACAGGGGAGATCACAGATACGCAGTATTTT; CDR3: CASSFTGEITDTQYF; V: TRBV28; size: NA; D: TRBD1; J: TRBJ2-3
DNA: TGCGCCAGCAGCCAAGGGTGGGCAAGAGATAGCAATCAGCCCCAGCATTTT; CDR3: CASSQGWARDSNQPQHF; V: TRBV4-1; size: NA; D: NA; J: TRBJ1-5
DNA: TGCGCCAGCAGCTTGGTTACTAGCGGGTTTTTCTACGAGCAGTACTTC; CDR3: CASSLVTSGFFYEQYF; V: TRBV5-1; size: NA; D: TRBD2; J: TRBJ2-7
DNA: TGTGCCAGCAGTTCCCCAGGGGCAACTAATGAAAAACTGTTTTTT; CDR3: CASSSPGATNEKLFF; V: TRBV28; size: NA; D: NA; J: TRBJ1-4
DNA: TGCGCCAGCAGCTTGGTGGGACAGTCGGTTGGACTCCCGAATGAAAAACTGTTTTTT; CDR3: CASSLVGQSVGLPNEKLFF; V: TRBV5-1; size: NA; D: TRBD1; J: TRBJ1-4